The 20 T cell receptor beta chains listed next were all sequenced from one sample in a study of beta chain features in type 1 diabetes. Antigens for these TCRs are unknown. The sequenced template was cDNA made from the entire isolated RNA. The method was immunoSEQ multiplex PCR; TCRdb's version includes in-frame clones alone and lacks a portion of them. The sample contains some 140,000 clones, roughly 10% of which appear only once. Whole-study findings and limits: There was a moderate but significant shortening of TCRB CDR3s in all four CD4+ subsets of Type 1 diabetes patients.

Source material: central memory CD4+ T cells from blood. These receptors were obtained from a young man with type 1 diabetes.

The chain joins TRBV9 to TRBJ2-7; 10 bases agree with TRBD1. This CDR3 region has 17 residues. The J segment lost 0 bases and the V segment lost 3 bases, leaving 9 bases of the junction unmatched. Germline V CDR1 and CDR2: SGDLS, YYNGEE. CDR3 sequence (DNA): TGTGCCAGCAGCGCCGGGACAGGGGTTGGCCTCTCCTACGAGCAGTACTTC. Its protein is CASSAGTGVGLSYEQYF.

The rearrangement uses TRBV20-1 and TRBJ2-5, with D unclear. The CDR3 loop spans 10 amino acids. CDR1 DFQATT and CDR2 SNEGSKA come from the germline V gene (reference sequence). The V end lost 3 bases, the J end lost 5 bases, and 4 bases lay between the germline ends. The CDR3 nucleotides read TGCAGTGCTAGCCTGGAGACCCAGTACTTC. Amino acids: CSASLETQYF.

There are a few counts of this clone. The chain carries TRBV11-2 and TRBJ2-1; TRBD2 matches at 7 bases. From germline, CDR1 is SGHAT and CDR2 FQNNGV. This CDR3 is 11 amino acids long. Trimming took 4 bases from V and 15 from J; bases not matched to a gene: 6. CDR3 bases: TGTGCCAGCAGCTCAGGACTAGTAAGGTTCTTC. Encoded protein: CASSSGLVRFF.

In this sample, this clone turned up once. The gene calls are TRBV6-5 and TRBJ2-1; the match to TRBD2 covers 11 bases. V lost 5 bases and J lost 7; bases outside the gene matches: 4. The CDR3 consists of 14 residues. Germline CDR1 MNHEY, CDR2 SVGAGI. The CDR3 loop reads CASSRLAGGNEQFF. DNA for the CDR3: TGTGCCAGCAGTCGCCTAGCGGGGGGTAATGAGCAGTTCTTC.

In DNA form, the CDR3 reads TGCGCCAGCAGCTCCTTGAGTTCAGCCGGGGGGGCCGAGCAGTACTTC. Translated: CASSSLSSAGGAEQYF. This chain links TRBV5-1 with TRBJ2-7, with 8 bases that match TRBD2. Germline CDR1 and CDR2: SGHRS and YFSETQ. The CDR3 loop spans 16 amino acids. The J segment lost 6 bases and the V segment lost 3 bases, leaving 14 bases of the junction unmatched.

The genes are TRBV5-1 and TRBJ2-5, with D tentatively TRBD1 (6 bases). Germline CDR1 reads SGHRS; CDR2 reads YFSETQ. The CDR3 is made up of 14 amino acids. Trimming left V 2 bases short and J 5 bases short, with 13 bases between. In nucleotides, the CDR3 is TGCGCCAGCAGCTTCGAGGGGGATGGGGAGACCCAGTACTTC. This gives the protein CASSFEGDGETQYF.

The chain employs TRBV4-1 and TRBJ1-5; D gene ambiguous. From germline, CDR1 is MGHRA and CDR2 YSYEKL. V lost 5 bases and J lost 3, with 8 bases in between. The CDR3 sequence is 13 residues long. The CDR3 region has the DNA TGCGCCAGCAGCTGGCAGGACAATCAGCCCCAGCATTTT. The encoded protein is CASSWQDNQPQHF.

This clone was recorded a few times. This same CDR3 is encoded by further DNA sequences in the sample. This CDR3 is CASSEVSQETQYF. The CDR3 DNA is TGTGCCAGCAGTGAAGTCAGCCAAGAGACCCAGTACTTC. The chain uses TRBV2 and TRBJ2-5, with D hard to call. V lost 1 base and J 1 base, leaving 4 bases between the germline ends. The CDR3 loop spans 13 amino acids. CDR1 is SNHLY and CDR2 is FYNNEI in the germline V gene.

This clone was seen only a few times. The J gene is TRBJ1-2, the V gene TRBV6-5, with D tentatively TRBD1 (5 bases). Germline V CDR1 and CDR2: MNHEY, SVGAGI. The CDR3 spans 16 residues. V was pared by 0 bases and J by 2 bases, with 13 bases between. The CDR3 sequence is CASSYSGAGGNYGYTF. CDR3 bases: TGTGCCAGCAGTTACTCGGGCGCCGGGGGAAACTATGGCTACACCTTC.

This clone showed up just a few times. The V and J genes are TRBV15 and TRBJ1-6, with D uncertain. V lost 3 bases to trimming and J lost 8 bases, with 8 bases between them. Germline V gene lookup returns CDR1 LNHNV and CDR2 YYDKDF (reference sequence). The CDR3 totals 13 residues. CDR3 DNA: TGTGCCACCAGCAGTCAGGCTGATTCACCCCTCCACTTT. Residues: CATSSQADSPLHF.

This clone appeared many times. This rearrangement joins TRBV6-5 to TRBJ1-6; D gene ambiguous. Trimming stripped 10 bases from V and 9 bases from J, with 16 bases between. There are 13 residues in the CDR3. From germline, CDR1 is MNHEY and CDR2 SVGAGI. In nucleotides, the CDR3 is TGTGCCACGAGCCTCGCGGAGTCTTCACCCCTCCACTTT. This translates into CATSLAESSPLHF.

The table lists this clone with a few counts. The genes are TRBV6-1 and TRBJ2-3; 11 bases match TRBD2. CDR3 size: 17 residues. The germline V gene encodes CDR1 MNHNS and CDR2 SASEGT. V gave up 0 bases and J gave up 6 bases; unmatched junction bases: 8. For the CDR3, the DNA is TGTGCCAGCAGTGAAGCGCTAGCGGGGGGACCACAGGATACGCAGTATTTT. Translated: CASSEALAGGPQDTQYF.

The sample holds a few counts of this clone. The chain combines TRBV19 with TRBJ1-6, with 8 bases fitting TRBD1. Losses at the gene ends were 5 bases for V and 8 bases for J; bases not matched to a gene: 5. Germline CDR1 is LNHDA and CDR2 is SQIVND (reference sequence). The CDR3 extends over 14 amino acids. This chain's CDR3 is CASSGQGAYSPLHF. CDR3 nucleotides: TGTGCCAGTAGTGGGCAGGGGGCTTATTCACCCCTCCACTTT. The full variable domain, its missing parts supplied by reference TRBV19 and TRBJ1-6, is DGGITQSPKYLFRKEGQNVTLSCEQNLNHDAMYWYRQDPGQGLRLIYYSQIVNDFQKGDIAEGYSVSREKKESFPLTVTSAQKNPTAFYLCASSGQGAYSPLHFGNGTRLTVT.

The V and J genes are TRBV19 and TRBJ1-5; possibly TRBD1 for D (5 bases). Trimming stripped 6 bases from V and 5 bases from J, with 8 bases between. The CDR3 has 12 amino acids. Germline CDR1 reads LNHDA; CDR2 reads SQIVND (reference sequence). The CDR3 region is CASRDTYQPQHF. CDR3 nucleotides: TGTGCCAGTAGGGACACCTATCAGCCCCAGCATTTT.

This clone occurred a few times. The CDR3 nucleotides read TGTGCCAGTATGGGGGTGGGGGCGGCTCAGCCCCAGCATTTT. Protein sequence: CASMGVGAAQPQHF. J is TRBJ1-5 and V is TRBV19; possibly TRBD1 for D (6 bases). This CDR3 is 14 amino acids long. The germline V and J ends were trimmed by 7 bases and 6 bases, with 16 bases remaining between them. The germline gives CDR1 LNHDA, CDR2 SQIVND (reference sequence).

This clone has a handful of counts. CDR3 amino acids: CASSPSGGTDTQYF. CDR3 sequence (DNA): TGTGCCAGCAGCCCTAGCGGGGGAACAGATACGCAGTATTTT. V and J are TRBV6-5 and TRBJ2-3; 10 positions match TRBD2. Unmatched junction bases numbered 3, after V lost 6 bases and J lost 3 bases. Germline loops: CDR1 MNHEY, CDR2 SVGAGI. This CDR3 has 14 residues.

In its sample, this clone was seen a few times. The V call is TRBV11-2, the J call TRBJ2-5, with 9 bases identical to TRBD2. The trim removed 7 bases at V and 1 base at J, leaving 4 bases unmatched. The CDR3 is made up of 14 amino acids. CDR1 is SGHAT and CDR2 is FQNNGV in the germline V gene. The CDR3 spells CASTGSGGQETQYF. The CDR3 nucleotides are TGTGCCAGCACCGGTAGCGGGGGCCAAGAGACCCAGTACTTC.

The chain has TRBV10-2 and TRBJ2-5; 8 nucleotides align to TRBD2. V lost 2 bases to trimming and J lost 7 bases; unmatched junction nucleotides: 6. The CDR3 consists of 14 residues. Germline V gene lookup returns CDR1 WSHSY and CDR2 SAAADI. In DNA, the CDR3 is TGCGCCAGCAGTGAGACTAGCGGCAGGTGGACCCAGTACTTC. It yields the protein CASSETSGRWTQYF.

For the CDR3, the DNA is TGTGCCAGCAGTTCTGACAGGGGCAGTGAAGCTTTCTTT. Its protein is CASSSDRGSEAFF. This chain joins TRBV7-3 and TRBJ1-1; 8 bases agree with TRBD1. J gave up 7 bases and V 6 bases, and 7 bases lay outside the gene matches. The CDR3 is 13 amino acids. Germline V gene sequence: CDR1 SGHTA, CDR2 FQGTGA. Complete variable domain (other parts from reference TRBV7-3 and TRBJ1-1): GAGVSQTPSNKVTEKGKYVELRCDPISGHTALYWYRQSLGQGPEFLIYFQGTGAADDSGLPNDRFFAVRPEGSVSTLKIQRTERGDSAVYLCASSSDRGSEAFFGQGTRLTVV.

This clone was recorded a few times. The CDR3 region is CASSQAGNEKLFF. The CDR3 DNA reads as TGTGCCAGCAGCCAAGCGGGGAATGAAAAACTGTTTTTT. The J gene is TRBJ1-4, the V gene TRBV14; D gene uncertain. Per the germline V gene, CDR1 is SGHDN and CDR2 is FVKESK. This CDR3 is built from 13 residues. V lost 1 base, J lost 5 bases, and 5 bases lay in between.